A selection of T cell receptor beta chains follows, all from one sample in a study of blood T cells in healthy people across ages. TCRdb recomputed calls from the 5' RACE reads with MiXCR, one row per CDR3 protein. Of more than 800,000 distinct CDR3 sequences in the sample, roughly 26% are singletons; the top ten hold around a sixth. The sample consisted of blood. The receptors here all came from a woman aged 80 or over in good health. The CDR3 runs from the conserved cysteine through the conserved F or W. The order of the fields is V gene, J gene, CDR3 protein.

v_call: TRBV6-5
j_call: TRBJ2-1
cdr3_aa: CASSYSGGSSYNEQFF

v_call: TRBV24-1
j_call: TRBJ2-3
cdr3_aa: CATSDPIAGGPDTQYF

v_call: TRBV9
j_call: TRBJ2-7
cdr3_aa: CASSPQRTSYEQYF

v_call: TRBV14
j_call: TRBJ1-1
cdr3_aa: CASSPDPGTGFVLSTEAFF

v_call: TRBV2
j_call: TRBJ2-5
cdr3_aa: CASSEAQYF

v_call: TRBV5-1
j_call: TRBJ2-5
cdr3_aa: CASSAGQSQETQYF

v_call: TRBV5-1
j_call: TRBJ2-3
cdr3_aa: CASSLVGEGTDTQYF

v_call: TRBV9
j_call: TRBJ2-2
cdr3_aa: CASSGGQGARLNTGELFF

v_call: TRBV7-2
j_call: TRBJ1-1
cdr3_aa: CASNLGGITEAFF

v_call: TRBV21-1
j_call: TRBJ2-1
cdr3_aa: CASSLKGGLPDNEQFF

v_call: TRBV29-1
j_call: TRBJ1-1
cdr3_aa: CSVTTDILNTEAFF

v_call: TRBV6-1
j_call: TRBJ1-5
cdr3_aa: CASSEAGPYQPQHF

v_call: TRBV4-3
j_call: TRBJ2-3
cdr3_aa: CASSHGGAGGVIDTQYF

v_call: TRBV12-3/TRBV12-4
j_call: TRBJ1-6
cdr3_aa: CASTLLGRNSPLHF

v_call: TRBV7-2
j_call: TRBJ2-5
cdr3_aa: CASSKLASGETQYF

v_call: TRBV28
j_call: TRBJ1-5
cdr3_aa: CASRLLGSNRPQHF

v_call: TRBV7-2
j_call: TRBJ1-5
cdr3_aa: CASSLNGGSNQPQHF

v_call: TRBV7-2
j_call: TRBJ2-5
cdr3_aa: CASSLVGIAGGRGETQYF

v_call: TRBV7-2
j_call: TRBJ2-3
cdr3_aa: CASSLWGGGITDTQYF

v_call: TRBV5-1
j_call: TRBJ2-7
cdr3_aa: CASSRAGVYEQYF

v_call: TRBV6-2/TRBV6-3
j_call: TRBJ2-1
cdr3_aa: CASSSGLAGPQFF

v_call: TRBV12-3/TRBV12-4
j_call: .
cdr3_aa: CASSLHLAGVAETQYF

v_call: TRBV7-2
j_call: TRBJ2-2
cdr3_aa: CASSPSGPGELFF

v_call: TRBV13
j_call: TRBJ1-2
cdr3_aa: CASSPGQGLWGYTF

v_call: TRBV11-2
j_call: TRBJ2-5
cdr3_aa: CASSLGLAGMETQYF

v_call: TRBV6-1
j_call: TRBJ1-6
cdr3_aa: CASSAVRNSPLHF